The 21 T cell receptor beta chains below all came from one sample that was sequenced in a study of beta chain features in type 1 diabetes. The investigators reverse transcribed all of the isolated RNA, so they sequenced expressed TCRB transcripts. The protocol was immunoSEQ multiplex PCR, while the TCRdb copy is restricted to in-frame clones and leaves out a portion. The sample has about 290,000 clones, 8% seen once. Sequenced sample: central memory CD4+ T cells from blood. All receptors come from a woman aged 18-29 years in good health.

This clone was seen only a few times. This chain uses TRBV4-1 with TRBJ2-3; either TRBD1 or TRBD2 may fit D (6 bases each). Germline-derived CDR1 and CDR2 are MGHRA and YSYEKL. The CDR3 is 16 residues long. With 3 bases removed from V and 4 bases from J, the gap between germline ends came to 17 bases. CDR3 nucleotide sequence: TGCGCCAGCAGCCAGGCCGACAGGCGGGGCGCAGATACGCAGTATTTT. It specifies CASSQADRRGADTQYF.

A few counts support this clone. The genes are TRBV27 and TRBJ2-1; D gene uncertain. The CDR3 spans 14 residues. Trimming cost V 6 bases and J 0 bases, with 9 bases left between them. Germline V gene data show CDR1 as MNHEY and CDR2 as SMNVEV (reference sequence). CDR3 amino acids: CASSLYSSYNEQFF. CDR3 nucleotide sequence: TGTGCCAGCAGCCTTTATAGCTCCTACAATGAGCAGTTCTTC.

This clone was seen a few times. The chain recombines TRBV18 with TRBJ2-1; TRBD1 matches 7 bases. CDR1 KGHSH and CDR2 LQKENI come from the germline V gene. J was trimmed by 3 bases and V by 6 bases; bases with no gene match: 14. This CDR3 contains 17 residues. The CDR3 DNA reads TGTGCCAGCTCCCCGCGAATTGGGACAGACATCTACAATGAGCAGTTCTTC. It translates to CASSPRIGTDIYNEQFF.

The chain has TRBV4-3 and TRBJ1-2; maybe TRBD1 (5 bases). Germline values: CDR1 LGHNA, CDR2 YSLEER. The CDR3 covers 15 residues. Trimming removed 0 bases from V and 5 bases from J, with 13 bases in between. The DNA of the CDR3 is TGCGCCAGCAGCCAAGATCCGCAGGGCGGTTATGGCTACACCTTC. Translating it yields CASSQDPQGGYGYTF.

This clone was detected only a few times. V usage is TRBV14 and J usage is TRBJ1-1; unclear D gene. Trimming removed 0 bases from V and 0 bases from J, with 14 bases in between. The CDR3 length is 17 residues. Germline V gives CDR1 SGHDN, CDR2 FVKESK. CDR3 in amino acids: CASSQDLTGRLNTEAFF. CDR3 bases: TGTGCCAGCAGCCAAGATCTTACCGGAAGACTGAACACTGAAGCTTTCTTT. Together with reference TRBV14 and TRBJ1-1, the CDR3 gives the full variable domain: EAGVTQFPSHSVIEKGQTVTLRCDPISGHDNLYWYRRVMGKEIKFLLHFVKESKQDESGMPNNRFLAERTGGTYSTLKVQPAELEDSGVYFCASSQDLTGRLNTEAFFGQGTRLTVV.

This sequence joins TRBV7-2 and TRBJ2-3; no clear D gene. CDR1 is SGHTA and CDR2 is FQGNSA in the germline V gene. V lost 4 bases, J lost 4 bases, and 12 bases lay in between. This CDR3 is 14 amino acids long. The CDR3 DNA sequence: TGTGCCAGCAGCTCCTCCAATCTTGCAGATACGCAGTATTTT. The encoded protein is CASSSSNLADTQYF.

This clone appeared a few times. The V call is TRBV29-1, the J call TRBJ1-1; D gene unclear. With 7 bases removed from V and 0 bases from J, the gap between germline ends came to 9 bases. CDR3 length equals 12 residues. Germline CDR1 SQVTM, CDR2 ANQGSEA. The CDR3 region is CSAFRVNTEAFF. The CDR3 region has the DNA TGCAGCGCTTTTAGAGTGAACACTGAAGCTTTCTTT.

This clone has a count of ten or more. The sample contains more than one DNA sequence encoding this CDR3. This sequence joins TRBV6-5 and TRBJ2-1, with 7 bases identical to TRBD1. V lost 5 bases, J lost 4 bases, and 8 bases stayed unmatched. Per the germline V gene, CDR1 is MNHEY and CDR2 is SVGAGI. There are 15 residues in the CDR3. CDR3 nucleotide sequence: TGTGCCAGCAGTCCTCGGACAGGATCGTACAATGAGCAGTTCTTC. Translation gives CASSPRTGSYNEQFF.

The J gene is TRBJ1-5, the V gene TRBV7-2; D might be TRBD1 (6 bases). The V end was cut by 2 bases, the J end by 8 bases, with 16 bases between. The germline V gene encodes CDR1 SGHTA and CDR2 FQGNSA. This CDR3 has 15 residues. In nucleotides, the CDR3 is TGTGCCAGCAGCTTACAGGGGAACATAGGTGAGCCCCAGCATTTT. It specifies CASSLQGNIGEPQHF.

The chain recombines TRBV18 with TRBJ1-2; D gene uncertain. The CDR3 length is 12 residues. Trimming stripped 2 bases from V and 7 bases from J, with 8 bases between. CDR1 is KGHSH, CDR2 LQKENI, per germline. The CDR3 reads CASSPLMGGYTF. CDR3 DNA: TGTGCCAGCTCACCATTGATGGGTGGCTACACCTTC.

This clone has a count of ten or more. The V call is TRBV27, the J call TRBJ2-6, with TRBD1 as a possible D gene (5 bases). The CDR3 is 15 amino acids. From germline, CDR1 is MNHEY and CDR2 SMNVEV (reference sequence). The V end lost 6 bases, the J end lost 4 bases, and 13 bases lay between the germline ends. In DNA, the CDR3 is TGTGCCAGCAGCGACAGACACTTCGGGGCCAACGTCCTGACTTTC. Its protein is CASSDRHFGANVLTF.

This clone was counted a few times. The V gene is TRBV4-2, the J gene TRBJ1-5; D is possibly TRBD1 (6 bases). The CDR3 is 18 residues long. V was cut by 0 bases and J by 6 bases, with 21 bases left in between. Germline V gives CDR1 LGHNA, CDR2 YNFKEQ. In DNA, the CDR3 is TGTGCCAGCAGCCAAGACGTCGCTTTACAGGGAGTTTCTCAGCCCCAGCATTTT. It encodes CASSQDVALQGVSQPQHF.

This clone appeared a few times. DNA of the CDR3: TGTGCCAGCAGTTTAATGACAGGGAGTGCTTTCTTT. The encoded protein is CASSLMTGSAFF. This chain links TRBV28 with TRBJ1-1; 7 bases are shared with TRBD1. Per germline, CDR1 MDHEN and CDR2 SYDVKM. The CDR3 extends over 12 amino acids. Unmatched junction bases numbered 5, after V lost 2 bases and J lost 11 bases.

This clone was seen more than once but under ten times. The chain combines TRBV6-1 with TRBJ2-3, with 8 bases aligning to TRBD1. The V and J ends lost 4 bases and 0 bases, in that order; junction bases with no gene match: 6. There are 16 residues in the CDR3. Germline CDR1 MNHNS, CDR2 SASEGT. This chain's CDR3 is CASSVFRGLSTDTQYF. For the CDR3, the DNA is TGTGCCAGCAGTGTTTTCAGGGGGCTTAGCACAGATACGCAGTATTTT.

The chain combines TRBV18 with TRBJ2-1, with D possibly matching TRBD1 (5 bases). CDR3 length equals 15 residues. Germline CDR1 is KGHSH and CDR2 is LQKENI. Trimming left V 5 bases short and J 4 bases short, with 15 bases between. The CDR3: CASSAGRNDYNEQFF. In DNA, the CDR3 is TGTGCCAGCTCAGCAGGGCGCAATGATTACAATGAGCAGTTCTTC.

V and J are TRBV5-4 and TRBJ2-2; TRBD1 is a possible D gene (6 bases). V was shortened by 3 bases and J by 5 bases, with 8 bases between the two germline ends. The CDR3 runs to 13 residues. Germline CDR1 SGHNT, CDR2 YYREEE (reference sequence). In nucleotides, the CDR3 is TGTGCCAGCAGCTCACAGGGTACCGGGGAGCTGTTTTTT. It yields the protein CASSSQGTGELFF.

This clone was observed a handful of times. The rearrangement links TRBV29-1 to TRBJ1-2; TRBD1 might be the D (6 bases). The germline CDR1 and CDR2 sequences are SQVTM and ANQGSEA. V was trimmed by 1 base and J by 7 bases, leaving 13 bases between them. The CDR3 sequence is 13 residues long. In DNA form, the CDR3 reads TGCAGCGTTGAAGCGGCGTGGGGGGCTGGCTACACCTTC. Translated: CSVEAAWGAGYTF.

Ten or more counts support this clone. The genes are TRBV27 and TRBJ2-1; D not certain. Looked up from germline, CDR1 is MNHEY and CDR2 is SMNVEV (reference sequence). This CDR3 is 15 amino acids long. V was trimmed by 8 bases and J by 4 bases, leaving 18 bases between them. DNA of the CDR3: TGTGCCAGCGGGTCGGATAGAATGGATTACAATGAGCAGTTCTTC. Amino acid sequence: CASGSDRMDYNEQFF.

This clone was picked up a small number of times. V and J are TRBV28 and TRBJ1-2; 8 positions match TRBD1. V trimming: 6 bases; J trimming: 8 bases; junction bases outside the gene matches: 8. The CDR3 consists of 13 residues. CDR1 is MDHEN and CDR2 is SYDVKM in the germline V gene. The CDR3 loop is CASSPGQVGGYTF. The CDR3 nucleotides are TGTGCCAGCAGCCCGGGACAGGTCGGAGGCTACACCTTC.

There are a few counts of this clone. The chain carries TRBV7-9 and TRBJ2-5; D possibly corresponds to TRBD1 (5 bases). Germline CDR1 reads SEHNR; CDR2 reads FQNEAQ (reference sequence). The ends were cut back, 1 base at V and 6 bases at J, with 15 bases in the middle. This CDR3 region has 15 residues. The CDR3 sequence is CASSLERRARKTQYF. The CDR3 nucleotides are TGTGCCAGCAGCTTAGAGCGCAGGGCACGGAAGACCCAGTACTTC.

This clone was counted a few times. The chain links TRBV5-1 to TRBJ2-3; maybe TRBD1 (5 bases). This CDR3 comprises 15 residues. The germline V and J ends were trimmed by 0 bases and 3 bases, with 11 bases remaining between them. Germline CDR1 is SGHRS and CDR2 is YFSETQ. The CDR3 reads CASSLERQGTDTQYF. DNA for the CDR3: TGCGCCAGCAGCTTGGAGAGGCAGGGAACAGATACGCAGTATTTT.